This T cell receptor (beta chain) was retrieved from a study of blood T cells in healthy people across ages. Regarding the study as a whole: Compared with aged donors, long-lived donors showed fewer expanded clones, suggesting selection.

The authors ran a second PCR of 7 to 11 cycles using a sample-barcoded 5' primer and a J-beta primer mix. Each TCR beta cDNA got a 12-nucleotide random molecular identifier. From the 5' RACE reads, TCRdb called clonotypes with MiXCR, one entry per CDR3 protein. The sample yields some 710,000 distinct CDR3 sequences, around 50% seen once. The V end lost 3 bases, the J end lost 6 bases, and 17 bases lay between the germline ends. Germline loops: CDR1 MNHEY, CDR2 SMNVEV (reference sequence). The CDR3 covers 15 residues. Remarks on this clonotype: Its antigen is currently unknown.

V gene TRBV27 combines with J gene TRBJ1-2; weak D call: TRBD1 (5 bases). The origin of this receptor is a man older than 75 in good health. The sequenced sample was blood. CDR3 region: CASSFLPGRGDGYTF. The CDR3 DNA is TGTGCCAGCAGTTTCCTGCCGGGACGGGGAGATGGCTACACCTTC.